This TCR beta chain appears in the sequencing data of a study of blood T cells in healthy people across ages. Looking at the study overall: Template switching captured about one barcoded beta molecule per two T cells. Whole-study results and caveats: Older age coincided with a roughly linear decline in TCR beta diversity per million T cells. Higher diversity and more naive CD4+ cells were features of long-lived donors, compared to aged donors.

A remark on this clonotype: Its antigen is not known.

Combining a sample-barcoded 5' primer with a J-beta primer mix, a second PCR ran for about 7 to 11 cycles. Each of the cDNA molecules was tagged by a template-switch adaptor with 12 random nucleotides. Each CDR3 protein gets one entry after TCRdb re-called the 5' RACE reads with MiXCR. The profile covers about 1.8 million distinct CDR3 sequences, with around half appearing a single time and 2.1% taken by the ten largest. V was clipped by 3 bases and J by 8 bases; unmatched bases: 6. The CDR3 has 14 amino acids. Germline assignment: CDR1 MNHEY and CDR2 SMNVEV (reference sequence). The sequencing input was blood. The chain combines TRBV27 with TRBJ1-2, with 10 bases that match TRBD1. This clonotype was sampled from a woman aged 40 to 50 in good health. The CDR3 coding sequence is TGTGCCAGCAGTTTGGTGGGGACAGGGGTCGGCTACACCTTC. Protein: CASSLVGTGVGYTF.